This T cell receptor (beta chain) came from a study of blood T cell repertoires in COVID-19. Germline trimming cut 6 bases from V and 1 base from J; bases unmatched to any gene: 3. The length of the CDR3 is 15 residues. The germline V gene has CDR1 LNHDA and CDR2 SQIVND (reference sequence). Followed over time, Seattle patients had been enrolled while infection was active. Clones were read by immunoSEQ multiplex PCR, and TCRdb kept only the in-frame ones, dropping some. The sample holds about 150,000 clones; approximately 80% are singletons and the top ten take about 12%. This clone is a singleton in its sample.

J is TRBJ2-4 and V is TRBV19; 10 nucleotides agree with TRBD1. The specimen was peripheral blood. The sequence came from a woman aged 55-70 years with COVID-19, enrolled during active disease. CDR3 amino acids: CASRRQGAAKNIQYF. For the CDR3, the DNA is TGTGCCAGTAGAAGACAGGGGGCTGCCAAAAACATTCAGTACTTC.